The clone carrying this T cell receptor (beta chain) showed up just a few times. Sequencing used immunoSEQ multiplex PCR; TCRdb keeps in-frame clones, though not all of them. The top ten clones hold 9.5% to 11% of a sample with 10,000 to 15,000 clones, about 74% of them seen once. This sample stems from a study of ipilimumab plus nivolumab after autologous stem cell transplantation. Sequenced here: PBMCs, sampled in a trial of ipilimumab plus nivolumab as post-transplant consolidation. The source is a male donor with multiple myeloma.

CDR3 in amino acids: CASGDIAGGFFYEQYF. The CDR3 nucleotides are TGTGCTAGTGGAGACATAGCGGGGGGCTTCTTCTACGAGCAGTACTTC. This chain uses TRBV12-5 with TRBJ2-7, with 10 bases that match TRBD2. V trimming: 6 bases; J trimming: 3 bases; junction bases outside the gene matches: 11. The germline gives CDR1 LGHNT, CDR2 FRNRAP. The CDR3 has 16 amino acids.